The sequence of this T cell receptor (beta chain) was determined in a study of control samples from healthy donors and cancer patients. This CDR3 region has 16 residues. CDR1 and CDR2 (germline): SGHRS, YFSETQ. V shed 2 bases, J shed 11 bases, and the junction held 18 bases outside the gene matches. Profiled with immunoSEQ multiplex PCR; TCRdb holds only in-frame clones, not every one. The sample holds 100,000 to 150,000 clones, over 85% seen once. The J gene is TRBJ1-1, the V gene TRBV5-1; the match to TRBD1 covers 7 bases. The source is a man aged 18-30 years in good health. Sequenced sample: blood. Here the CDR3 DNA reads TGCGCCAGCAGCTTACAACCGGGACAGCAGCCGAAGACGGCTTTCTTT. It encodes CASSLQPGQQPKTAFF. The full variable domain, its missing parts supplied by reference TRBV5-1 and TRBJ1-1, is KAGVTQTPRYLIKTRGQQVTLSCSPISGHRSVSWYQQTPGQGLQFLFEYFSETQRNKGNFPGRFSGRQFSNSRSEMNVSTLELGDSALYLCASSLQPGQQPKTAFFGQGTRLTVV.